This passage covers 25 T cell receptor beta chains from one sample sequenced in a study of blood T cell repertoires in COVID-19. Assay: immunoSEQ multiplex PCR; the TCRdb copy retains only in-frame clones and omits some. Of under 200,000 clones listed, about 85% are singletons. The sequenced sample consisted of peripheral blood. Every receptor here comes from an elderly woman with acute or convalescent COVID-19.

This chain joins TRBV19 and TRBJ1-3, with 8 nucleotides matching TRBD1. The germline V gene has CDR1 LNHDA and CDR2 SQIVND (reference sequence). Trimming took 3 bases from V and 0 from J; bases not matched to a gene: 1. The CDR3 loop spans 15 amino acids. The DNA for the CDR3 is TGTGCCAGTAGTATCGGGACAGGCTCTGGAAACACCATATATTTT. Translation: CASSIGTGSGNTIYF.

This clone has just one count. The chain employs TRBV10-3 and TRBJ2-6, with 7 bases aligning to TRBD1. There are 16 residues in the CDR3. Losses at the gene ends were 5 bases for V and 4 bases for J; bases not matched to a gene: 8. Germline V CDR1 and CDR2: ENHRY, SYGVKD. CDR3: CAISFKQGNGANVLTF. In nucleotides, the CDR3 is TGTGCCATCAGTTTCAAACAGGGGAACGGGGCCAACGTCCTGACTTTC.

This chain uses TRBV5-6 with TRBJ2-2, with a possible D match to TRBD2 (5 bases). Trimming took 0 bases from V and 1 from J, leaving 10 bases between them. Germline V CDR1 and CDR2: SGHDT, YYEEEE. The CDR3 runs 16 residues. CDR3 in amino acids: CASSLVFGENTGELFF. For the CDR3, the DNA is TGTGCCAGCAGCTTGGTCTTCGGGGAGAACACCGGGGAGCTGTTTTTT.

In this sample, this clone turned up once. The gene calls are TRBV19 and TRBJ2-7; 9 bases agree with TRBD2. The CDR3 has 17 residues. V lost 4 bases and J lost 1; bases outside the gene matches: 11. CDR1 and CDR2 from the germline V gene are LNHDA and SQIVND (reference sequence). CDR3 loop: CASSTSGKRYGSYEQYF. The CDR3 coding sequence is TGTGCCAGTAGTACTAGCGGGAAAAGGTATGGATCCTACGAGCAGTACTTC.

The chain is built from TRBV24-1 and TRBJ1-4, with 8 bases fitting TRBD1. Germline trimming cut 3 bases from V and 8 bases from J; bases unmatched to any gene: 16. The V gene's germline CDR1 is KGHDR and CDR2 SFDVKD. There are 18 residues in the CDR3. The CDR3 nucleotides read TGTGCCACCAGTGATGCCCGGACAGGGCTAGGGGTTGAGGAAAAACTGTTTTTT. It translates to CATSDARTGLGVEEKLFF.

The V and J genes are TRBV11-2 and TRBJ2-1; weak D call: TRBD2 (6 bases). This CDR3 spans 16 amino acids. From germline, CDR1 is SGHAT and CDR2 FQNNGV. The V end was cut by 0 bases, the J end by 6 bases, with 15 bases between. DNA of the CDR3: TGTGCCAGCAGCTTAGAGGGACTTTCCCTCAGCAATGAGCAGTTCTTC. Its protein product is CASSLEGLSLSNEQFF.

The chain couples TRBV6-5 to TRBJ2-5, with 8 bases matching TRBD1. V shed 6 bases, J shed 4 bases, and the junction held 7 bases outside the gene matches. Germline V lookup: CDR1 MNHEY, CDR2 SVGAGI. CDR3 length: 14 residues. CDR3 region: CASRPTGGAETQYF. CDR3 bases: TGTGCCAGCAGACCTACAGGGGGTGCAGAGACCCAGTACTTC.

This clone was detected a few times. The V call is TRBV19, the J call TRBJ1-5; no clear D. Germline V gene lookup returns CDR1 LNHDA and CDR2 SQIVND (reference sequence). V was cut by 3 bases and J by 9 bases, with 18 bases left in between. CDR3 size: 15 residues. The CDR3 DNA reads TGTGCCAGTAGTATTAGAGAGGGCCCGACTTGGCCCCAGCATTTT. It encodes CASSIREGPTWPQHF.

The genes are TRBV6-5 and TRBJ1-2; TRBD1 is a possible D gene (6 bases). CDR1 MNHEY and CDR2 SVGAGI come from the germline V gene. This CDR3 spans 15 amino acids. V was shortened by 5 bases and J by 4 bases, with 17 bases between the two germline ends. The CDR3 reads CASSQREQGLYGYTF. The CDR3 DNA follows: TGTGCCAGCAGTCAGAGAGAACAGGGCCTCTATGGCTACACCTTC.

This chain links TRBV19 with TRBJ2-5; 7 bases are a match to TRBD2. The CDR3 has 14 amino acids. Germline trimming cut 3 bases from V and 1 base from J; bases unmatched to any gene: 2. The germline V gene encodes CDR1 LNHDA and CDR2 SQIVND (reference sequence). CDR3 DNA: TGTGCCAGTAGTATCGGGACTATCCAAGAGACCCAGTACTTC. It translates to CASSIGTIQETQYF. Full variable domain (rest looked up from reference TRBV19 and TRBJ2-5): DGGITQSPKYLFRKEGQNVTLSCEQNLNHDAMYWYRQDPGQGLRLIYYSQIVNDFQKGDIAEGYSVSREKKESFPLTVTSAQKNPTAFYLCASSIGTIQETQYFGPGTRLLVL.

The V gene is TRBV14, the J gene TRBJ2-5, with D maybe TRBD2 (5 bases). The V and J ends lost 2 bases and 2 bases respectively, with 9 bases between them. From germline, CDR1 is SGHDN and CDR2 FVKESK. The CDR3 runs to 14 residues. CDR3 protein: CASSQIRGQETQYF. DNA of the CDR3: TGTGCCAGCAGCCAAATACGGGGTCAAGAGACCCAGTACTTC.

CDR3 coding DNA: TGTGCCAGCAGCTTGGGGCCGGGGGAAGGAAACACCATATATTTT. Its translation is CASSLGPGEGNTIYF. This sequence joins TRBV7-2 and TRBJ1-3; weak D call: TRBD1 (5 bases). The germline gives CDR1 SGHTA, CDR2 FQGNSA. V gave up 3 bases and J gave up 4 bases, with 13 bases separating them. The CDR3 sequence is 15 residues long.

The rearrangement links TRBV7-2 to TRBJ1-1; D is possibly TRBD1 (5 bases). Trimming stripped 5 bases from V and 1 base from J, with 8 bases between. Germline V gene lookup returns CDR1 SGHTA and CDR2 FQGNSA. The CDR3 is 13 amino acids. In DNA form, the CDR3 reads TGTGCCAGCAGCAACGACAGGAACACTGAAGCTTTCTTT. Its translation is CASSNDRNTEAFF.

In DNA, the CDR3 is TGTGCCAGCAGTTGGATCCAGGGCACTGAAGCTTTCTTT. Amino acids: CASSWIQGTEAFF. The chain couples TRBV27 to TRBJ1-1; maybe TRBD1 (5 bases). Trimming left V 4 bases short and J 4 bases short, with 10 bases between. The length of the CDR3 is 13 residues. The germline gives CDR1 MNHEY, CDR2 SMNVEV (reference sequence).

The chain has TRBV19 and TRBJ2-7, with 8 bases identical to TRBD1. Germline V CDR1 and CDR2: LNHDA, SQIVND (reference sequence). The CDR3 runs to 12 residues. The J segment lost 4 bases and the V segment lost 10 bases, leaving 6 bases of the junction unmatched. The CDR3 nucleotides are TGTGCCACAGGGACAGGCCCATACGAGCAGTACTTC. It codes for CATGTGPYEQYF.

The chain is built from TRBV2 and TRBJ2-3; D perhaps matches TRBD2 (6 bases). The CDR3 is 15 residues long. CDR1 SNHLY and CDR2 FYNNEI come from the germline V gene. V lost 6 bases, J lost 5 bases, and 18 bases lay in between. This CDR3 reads CASRPIRGLLDTQYF. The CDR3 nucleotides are TGTGCCAGCAGACCTATCCGGGGACTCTTAGATACGCAGTATTTT. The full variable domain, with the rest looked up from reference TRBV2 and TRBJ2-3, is EPEVTQTPSHQVTQMGQEVILRCVPISNHLYFYWYRQILGQKVEFLVSFYNNEISEKSEIFDDQFSVERPDGSNFTLKIRSTKLEDSAMYFCASRPIRGLLDTQYFGPGTRLTVL.

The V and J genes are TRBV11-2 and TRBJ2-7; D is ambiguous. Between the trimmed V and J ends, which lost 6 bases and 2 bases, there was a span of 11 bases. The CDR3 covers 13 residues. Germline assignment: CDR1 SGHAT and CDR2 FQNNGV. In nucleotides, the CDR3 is TGTGCCAGCAGTTCTCCTGGGCCCTACGAGCAGTACTTC. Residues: CASSSPGPYEQYF.

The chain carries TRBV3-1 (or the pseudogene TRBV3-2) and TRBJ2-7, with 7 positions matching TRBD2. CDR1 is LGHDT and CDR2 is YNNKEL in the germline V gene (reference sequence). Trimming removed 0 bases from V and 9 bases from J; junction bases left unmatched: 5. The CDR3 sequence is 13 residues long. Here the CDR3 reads CASSQEKLATQYF. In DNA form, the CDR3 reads TGTGCCAGCAGCCAAGAAAAACTAGCGACGCAGTACTTC.

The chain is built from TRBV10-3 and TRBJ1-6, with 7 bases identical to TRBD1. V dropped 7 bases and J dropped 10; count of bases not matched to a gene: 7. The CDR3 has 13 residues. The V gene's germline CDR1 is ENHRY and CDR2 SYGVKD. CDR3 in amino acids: CAIKTGVGSPLHF. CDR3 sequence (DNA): TGTGCCATCAAAACAGGGGTTGGGTCACCCCTCCACTTT.

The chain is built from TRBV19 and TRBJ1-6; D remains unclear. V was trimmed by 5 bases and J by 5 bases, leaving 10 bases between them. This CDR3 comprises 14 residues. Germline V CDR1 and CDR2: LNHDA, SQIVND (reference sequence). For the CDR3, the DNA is TGTGCCAGTAGTCAGAGGAGAGATAATTCACCCCTCCACTTT. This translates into CASSQRRDNSPLHF.

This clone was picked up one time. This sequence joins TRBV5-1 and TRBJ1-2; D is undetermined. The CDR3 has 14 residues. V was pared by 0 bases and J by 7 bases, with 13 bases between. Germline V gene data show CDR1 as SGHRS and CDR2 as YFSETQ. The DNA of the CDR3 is TGCGCCAGCAGCTTGGGCGAACTTGGGAGTGGCTACACCTTC. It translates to CASSLGELGSGYTF.

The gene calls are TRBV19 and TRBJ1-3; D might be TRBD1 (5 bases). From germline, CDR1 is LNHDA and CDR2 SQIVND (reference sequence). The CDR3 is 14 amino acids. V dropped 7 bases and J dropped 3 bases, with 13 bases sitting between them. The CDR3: CASKEQASGNTIYF. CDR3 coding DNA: TGTGCCAGTAAAGAACAGGCGAGTGGAAACACCATATATTTT. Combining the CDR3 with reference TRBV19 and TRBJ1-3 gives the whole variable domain DGGITQSPKYLFRKEGQNVTLSCEQNLNHDAMYWYRQDPGQGLRLIYYSQIVNDFQKGDIAEGYSVSREKKESFPLTVTSAQKNPTAFYLCASKEQASGNTIYFGEGSWLTVV.

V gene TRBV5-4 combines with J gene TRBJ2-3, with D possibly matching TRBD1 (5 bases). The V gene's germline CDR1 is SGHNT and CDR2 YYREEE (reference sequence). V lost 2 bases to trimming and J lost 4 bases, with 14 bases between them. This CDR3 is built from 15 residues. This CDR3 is CASSLMGLQADTQYF. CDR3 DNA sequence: TGTGCCAGCAGCTTAATGGGGTTACAGGCAGATACGCAGTATTTT.

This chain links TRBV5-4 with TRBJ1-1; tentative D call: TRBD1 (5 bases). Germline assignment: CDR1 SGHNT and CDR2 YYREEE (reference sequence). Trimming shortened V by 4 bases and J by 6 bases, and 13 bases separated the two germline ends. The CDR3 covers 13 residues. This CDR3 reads CASSRQGGAEAFF. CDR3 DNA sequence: TGTGCCAGCAGCCGCCAGGGTGGGGCTGAAGCTTTCTTT.

For the CDR3, the DNA is TGTGCCAGCAGCTTCGGGCGGGTGAACACTGAAGCTTTCTTT. This sequence encodes CASSFGRVNTEAFF. The chain couples TRBV5-5 to TRBJ1-1; no definite D call. V lost 2 bases and J 0 bases, leaving 8 bases between the germline ends. This CDR3 contains 14 residues. Germline values: CDR1 SGHKS, CDR2 YYEKEE (reference sequence).